This paragraph reports one TCR beta chain. Antigen: not known. The sample is drawn from a study of response to subunit inactivated influenza vaccine. Findings and limits, study-wide: Few additional T cells are recruited per seasonal influenza vaccination, authors suggested.

Trimming took 0 bases from V and 4 from J; bases not matched to a gene: 7. This CDR3 comprises 16 residues. Germline lookup yields CDR1 LGHNA and CDR2 YNFKEQ. From the RT-PCR reads, TCRdb called clonotypes with MiXCR, one entry per CDR3 protein. Here the sample spans 710,000 or so distinct CDR3 sequences, 15% to 17% being singletons. This receptor was identified in a man in his fifties who received an inactivated influenza vaccine. The J gene is TRBJ2-3, the V gene TRBV4-2, with 7 bases matching TRBD2. Here the sequenced sample was PBMCs from blood, taken about 13 days after vaccination. The CDR3 spells CASSQDGGSGADTQYF. CDR3 nucleotide sequence: TGTGCCAGCAGCCAAGACGGCGGGAGCGGGGCAGATACGCAGTATTTT.